The following is a T cell receptor beta chain sequence with its context. The target antigen is unknown. The data derive from a study of OX40 agonist ivuxolimab in advanced cancers. For the study at large: Dose-escalation subjects each had hepatocellular carcinoma, melanoma, renal cell or head and neck cancer. Findings and caveats of the study: There were, on average, more expanded clones in CD8+ T cells than in CD4+.

CDR3 length equals 16 residues. The V end was cut by 3 bases, the J end by 3 bases, with 15 bases between. Germline V gene sequence: CDR1 LNHDA, CDR2 SQIVND (reference sequence). Clones were read by immunoSEQ multiplex PCR, and TCRdb kept only the in-frame ones, dropping some. Of 55,000 to 65,000 clones in the sample, around 83% are singletons; the top ten hold about 3.9%. The source of this sequence is an adult with an advanced solid tumor such as melanoma, head and neck, liver or kidney cancer. The V and J genes are TRBV19 and TRBJ1-3; D unresolved. The sequencing used CD4+ or CD8+ T cells sorted from blood, collected in a trial of the OX40 agonist ivuxolimab. CDR3 coding DNA: TGTGCCAGTAGTATCCGTCCAGGCAACTATGGAAACACCATATATTTT. Its protein is CASSIRPGNYGNTIYF.